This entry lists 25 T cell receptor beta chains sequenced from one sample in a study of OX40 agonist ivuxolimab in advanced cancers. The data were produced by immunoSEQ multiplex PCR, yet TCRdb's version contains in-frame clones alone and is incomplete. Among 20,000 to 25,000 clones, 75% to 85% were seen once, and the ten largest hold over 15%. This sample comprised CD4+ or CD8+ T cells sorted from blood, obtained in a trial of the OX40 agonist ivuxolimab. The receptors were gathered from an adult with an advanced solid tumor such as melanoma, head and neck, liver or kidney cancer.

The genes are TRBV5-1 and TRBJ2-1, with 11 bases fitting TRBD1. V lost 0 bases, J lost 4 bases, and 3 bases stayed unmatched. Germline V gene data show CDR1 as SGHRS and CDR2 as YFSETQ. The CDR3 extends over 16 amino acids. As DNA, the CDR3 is TGCGCCAGCAGCTTGGAAGGGACAGGGGGTTACAATGAGCAGTTCTTC. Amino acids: CASSLEGTGGYNEQFF.

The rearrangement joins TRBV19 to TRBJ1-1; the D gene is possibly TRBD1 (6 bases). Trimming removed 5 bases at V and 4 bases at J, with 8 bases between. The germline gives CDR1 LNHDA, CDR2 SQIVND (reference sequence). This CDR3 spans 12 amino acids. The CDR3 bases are TGTGCCAGTAGTGCCAGGGGCACTGAAGCTTTCTTT. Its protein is CASSARGTEAFF.

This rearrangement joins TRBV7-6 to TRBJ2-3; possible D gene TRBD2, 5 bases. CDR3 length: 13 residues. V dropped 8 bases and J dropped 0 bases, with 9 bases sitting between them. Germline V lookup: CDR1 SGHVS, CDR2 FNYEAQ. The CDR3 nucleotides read TGTGCCAGCGGGAGACTTAGCACAGATACGCAGTATTTT. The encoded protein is CASGRLSTDTQYF. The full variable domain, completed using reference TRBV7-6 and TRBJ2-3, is GAGVSQSPRYKVTKRGQDVALRCDPISGHVSLYWYRQALGQGPEFLTYFNYEAQQDKSGLPNDRFSAERPEGSISTLTIQRTEQRDSAMYRCASGRLSTDTQYFGPGTRLTVL.

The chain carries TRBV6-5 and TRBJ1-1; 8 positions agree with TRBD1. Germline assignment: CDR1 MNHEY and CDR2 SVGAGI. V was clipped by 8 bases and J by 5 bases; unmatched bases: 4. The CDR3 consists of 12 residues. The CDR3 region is CASGTGGTEAFF. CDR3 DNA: TGTGCCAGCGGGACAGGCGGAACTGAAGCTTTCTTT.

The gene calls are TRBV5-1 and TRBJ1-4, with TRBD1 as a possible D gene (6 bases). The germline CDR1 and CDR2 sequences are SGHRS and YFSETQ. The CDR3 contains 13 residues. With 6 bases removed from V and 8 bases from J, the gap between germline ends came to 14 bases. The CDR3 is CASNTGWDEKLFF. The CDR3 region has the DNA TGCGCCAGCAACACAGGGTGGGACGAAAAACTGTTTTTT.

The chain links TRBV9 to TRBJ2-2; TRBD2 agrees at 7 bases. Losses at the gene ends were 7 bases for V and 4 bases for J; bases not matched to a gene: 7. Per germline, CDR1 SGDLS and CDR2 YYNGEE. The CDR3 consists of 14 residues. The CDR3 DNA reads TGTGCCAGCTCGGGGGGACGTGGCACCGGGGAGCTGTTTTTT. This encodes CASSGGRGTGELFF. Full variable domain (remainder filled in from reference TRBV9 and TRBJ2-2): DSGVTQTPKHLITATGQRVTLRCSPRSGDLSVYWYQQSLDQGLQFLIQYYNGEERAKGNILERFSAQQFPDLHSELNLSSLELGDSALYFCASSGGRGTGELFFGEGSRLTVL.

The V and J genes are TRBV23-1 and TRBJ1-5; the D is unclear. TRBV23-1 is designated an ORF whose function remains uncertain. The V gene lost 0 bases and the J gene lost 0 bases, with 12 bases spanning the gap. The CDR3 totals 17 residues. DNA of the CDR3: TGCGCCAGCAGTCAATCTTTGGGGATCTATAGCAATCAGCCCCAGCATTTT. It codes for CASSQSLGIYSNQPQHF.

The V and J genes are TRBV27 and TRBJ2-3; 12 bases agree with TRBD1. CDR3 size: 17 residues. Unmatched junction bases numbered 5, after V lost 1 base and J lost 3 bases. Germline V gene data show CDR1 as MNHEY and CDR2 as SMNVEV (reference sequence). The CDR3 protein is CASSLWGQGARTDTQYF. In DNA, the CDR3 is TGTGCCAGCAGTTTATGGGGACAGGGGGCAAGGACAGATACGCAGTATTTT.

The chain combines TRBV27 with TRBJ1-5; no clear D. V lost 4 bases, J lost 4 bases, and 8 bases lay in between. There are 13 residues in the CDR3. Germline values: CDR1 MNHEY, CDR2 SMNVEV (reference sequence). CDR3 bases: TGTGCCAGCAGTTCCTTCTTGAATCAGCCCCAGCATTTT. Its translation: CASSSFLNQPQHF.

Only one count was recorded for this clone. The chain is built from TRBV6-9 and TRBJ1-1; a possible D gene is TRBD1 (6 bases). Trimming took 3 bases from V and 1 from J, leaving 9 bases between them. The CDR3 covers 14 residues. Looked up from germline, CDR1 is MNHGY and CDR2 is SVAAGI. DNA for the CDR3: TGTGCCAGCAGTTACCAGGGGAAGAACACTGAAGCTTTCTTT. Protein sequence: CASSYQGKNTEAFF.

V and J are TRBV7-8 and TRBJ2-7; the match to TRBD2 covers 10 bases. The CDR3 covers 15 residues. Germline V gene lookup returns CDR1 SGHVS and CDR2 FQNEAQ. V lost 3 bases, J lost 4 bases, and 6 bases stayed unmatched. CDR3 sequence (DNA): TGTGCCAGCAGCTTTGGAAGGACTAGCGGTTACGAGCAGTACTTC. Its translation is CASSFGRTSGYEQYF.

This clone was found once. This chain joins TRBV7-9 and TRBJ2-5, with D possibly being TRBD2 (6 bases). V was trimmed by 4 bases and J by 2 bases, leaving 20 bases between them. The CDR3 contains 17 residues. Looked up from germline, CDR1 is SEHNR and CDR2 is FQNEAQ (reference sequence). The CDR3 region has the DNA TGTGCCAGCAGCTCCGGGCCCGGCGGGACGTTTCAAGAGACCCAGTACTTC. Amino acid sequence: CASSSGPGGTFQETQYF.

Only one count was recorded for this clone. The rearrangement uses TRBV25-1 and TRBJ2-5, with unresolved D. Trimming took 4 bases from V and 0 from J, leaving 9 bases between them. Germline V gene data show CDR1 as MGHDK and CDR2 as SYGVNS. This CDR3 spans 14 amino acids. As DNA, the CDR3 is TGTGCCAGCAGTGGATCGGAGTACCAAGAGACCCAGTACTTC. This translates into CASSGSEYQETQYF.

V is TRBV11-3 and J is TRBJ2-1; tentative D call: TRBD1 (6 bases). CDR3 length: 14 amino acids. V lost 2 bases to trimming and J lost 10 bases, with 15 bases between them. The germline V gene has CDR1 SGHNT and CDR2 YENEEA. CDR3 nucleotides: TGTGCCAGCAGCTTAAGACAGGAGTTGACCGAGCAGTTCTTC. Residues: CASSLRQELTEQFF.

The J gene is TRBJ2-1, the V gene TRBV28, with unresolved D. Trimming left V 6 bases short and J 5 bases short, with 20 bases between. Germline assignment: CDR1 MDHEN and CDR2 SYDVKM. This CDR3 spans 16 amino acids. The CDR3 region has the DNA TGTGCCAGCAGCCTATCGAACTGGGGAAAAGACAATGAGCAGTTCTTC. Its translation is CASSLSNWGKDNEQFF.

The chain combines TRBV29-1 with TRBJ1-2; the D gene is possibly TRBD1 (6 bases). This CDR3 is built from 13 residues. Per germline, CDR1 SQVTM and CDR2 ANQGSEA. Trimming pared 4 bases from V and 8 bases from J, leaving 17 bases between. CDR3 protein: CSVGPGANGGYTF. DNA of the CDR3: TGCAGCGTTGGTCCAGGGGCCAATGGGGGCTACACCTTC.

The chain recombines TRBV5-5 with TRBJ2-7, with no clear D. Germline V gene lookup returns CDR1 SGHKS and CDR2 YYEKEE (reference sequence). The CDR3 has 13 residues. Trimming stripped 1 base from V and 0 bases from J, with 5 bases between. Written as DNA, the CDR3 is TGTGCCAGCAGCTTGAGGGACTCCTACGAGCAGTACTTC. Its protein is CASSLRDSYEQYF.

Here the CDR3 reads CASSPPVGGTSGSRRYNEQFF. Written as DNA, the CDR3 is TGTGCCAGCAGCCCCCCGGTCGGGGGGACTAGCGGGAGTAGACGTTACAATGAGCAGTTCTTC. The J gene is TRBJ2-1, the V gene TRBV13, with 14 bases matching TRBD2. Germline CDR1 is PRHDT and CDR2 is FYEKMQ (reference sequence). Germline trimming cut 5 bases from V and 4 bases from J; bases unmatched to any gene: 19. This CDR3 region has 21 residues.

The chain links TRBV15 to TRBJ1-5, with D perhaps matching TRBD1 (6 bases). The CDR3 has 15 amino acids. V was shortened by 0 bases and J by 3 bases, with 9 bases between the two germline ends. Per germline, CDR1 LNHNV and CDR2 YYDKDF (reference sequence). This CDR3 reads CATSREGAPNQPQHF. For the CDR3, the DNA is TGTGCCACCAGCAGAGAGGGGGCCCCCAATCAGCCCCAGCATTTT.

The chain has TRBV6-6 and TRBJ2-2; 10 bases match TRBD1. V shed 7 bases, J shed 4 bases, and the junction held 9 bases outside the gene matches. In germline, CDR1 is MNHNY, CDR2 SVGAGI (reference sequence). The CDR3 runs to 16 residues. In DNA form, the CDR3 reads TGTGCCAGCACCCGACAGGGGGCGTTCTTCACCGGGGAGCTGTTTTTT. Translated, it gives CASTRQGAFFTGELFF.

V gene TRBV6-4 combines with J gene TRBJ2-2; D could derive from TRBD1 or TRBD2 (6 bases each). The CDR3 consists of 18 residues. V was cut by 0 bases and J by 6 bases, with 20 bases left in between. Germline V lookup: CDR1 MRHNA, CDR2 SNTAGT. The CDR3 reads CASSDSPMRGASAGELFF. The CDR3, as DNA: TGTGCCAGCAGTGACTCCCCGATGAGGGGGGCCTCGGCCGGGGAGCTGTTTTTT.

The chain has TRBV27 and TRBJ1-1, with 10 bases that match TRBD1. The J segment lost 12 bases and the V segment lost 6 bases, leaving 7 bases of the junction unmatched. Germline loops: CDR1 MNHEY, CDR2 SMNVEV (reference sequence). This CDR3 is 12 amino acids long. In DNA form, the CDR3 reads TGTGCCAGCAGCCCCGACAGGGGGCGAACTTTCTTT. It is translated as CASSPDRGRTFF.

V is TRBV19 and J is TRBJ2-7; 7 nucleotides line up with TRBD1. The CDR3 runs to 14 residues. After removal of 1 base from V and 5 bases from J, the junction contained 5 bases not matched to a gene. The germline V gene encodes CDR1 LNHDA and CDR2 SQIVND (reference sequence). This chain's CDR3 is CASSIGTGFDEQYF. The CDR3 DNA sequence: TGTGCCAGTAGTATAGGGACAGGCTTTGACGAGCAGTACTTC.

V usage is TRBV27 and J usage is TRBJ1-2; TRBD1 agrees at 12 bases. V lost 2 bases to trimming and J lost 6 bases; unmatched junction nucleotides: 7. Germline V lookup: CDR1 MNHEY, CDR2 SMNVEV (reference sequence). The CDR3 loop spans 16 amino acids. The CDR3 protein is CASSLGGTGGGNGYTF. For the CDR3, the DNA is TGTGCCAGCAGTTTAGGGGGGACAGGGGGCGGAAATGGCTACACCTTC.

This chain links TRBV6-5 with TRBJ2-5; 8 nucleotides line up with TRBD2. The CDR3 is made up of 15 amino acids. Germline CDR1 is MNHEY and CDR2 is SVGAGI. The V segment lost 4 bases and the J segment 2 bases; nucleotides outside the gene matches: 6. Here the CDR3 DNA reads TGTGCCAGCAGTTCCTATTCTAGCGGGCAAGAGACCCAGTACTTC. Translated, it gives CASSSYSSGQETQYF.